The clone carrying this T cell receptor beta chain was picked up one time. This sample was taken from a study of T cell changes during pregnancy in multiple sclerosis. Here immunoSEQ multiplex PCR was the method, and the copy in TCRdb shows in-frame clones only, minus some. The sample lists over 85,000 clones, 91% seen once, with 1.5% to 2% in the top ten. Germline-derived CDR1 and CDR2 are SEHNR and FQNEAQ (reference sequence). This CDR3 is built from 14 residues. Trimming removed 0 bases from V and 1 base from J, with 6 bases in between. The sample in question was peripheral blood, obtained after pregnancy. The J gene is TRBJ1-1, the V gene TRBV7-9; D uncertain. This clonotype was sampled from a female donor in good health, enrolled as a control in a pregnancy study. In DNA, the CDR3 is TGTGCCAGCAGCTTAGCGTCCGGGAACACTGAAGCTTTCTTT. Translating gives CASSLASGNTEAFF.